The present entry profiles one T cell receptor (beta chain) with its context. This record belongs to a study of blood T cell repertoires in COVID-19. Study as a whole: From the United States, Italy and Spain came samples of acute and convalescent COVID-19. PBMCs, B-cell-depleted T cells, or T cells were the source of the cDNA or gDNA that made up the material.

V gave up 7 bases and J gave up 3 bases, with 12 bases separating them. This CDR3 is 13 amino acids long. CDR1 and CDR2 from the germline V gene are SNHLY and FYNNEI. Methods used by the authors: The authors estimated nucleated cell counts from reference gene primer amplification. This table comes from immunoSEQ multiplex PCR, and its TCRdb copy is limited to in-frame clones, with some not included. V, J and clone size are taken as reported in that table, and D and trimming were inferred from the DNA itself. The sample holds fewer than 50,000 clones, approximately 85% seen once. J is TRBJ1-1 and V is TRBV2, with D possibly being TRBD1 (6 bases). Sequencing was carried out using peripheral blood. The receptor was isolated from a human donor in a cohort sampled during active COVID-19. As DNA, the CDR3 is TGTGCCAGCAAATCACAGGGATACACTGAAGCTTTCTTT. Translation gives CASKSQGYTEAFF.